This TCR beta chain was recovered during a study of T cell responses to AZD1222 COVID-19 vaccine (dated by TCRdb to the early 2020s). Looking at the study overall: AZD1222 recipients given second doses at about 4 weeks or at about 12 weeks were pooled, since spike-specific TCR depth and breadth were not found to differ between the two schedules. TCR sequencing covered more than 230 trial participants: 207 given two doses of AZD1222 and 26 given two doses of MenACWY control vaccine. Trial participants were enrolled by age into 18-55, 56-69 and 70-plus year subgroups, with about 150, 28 and 57 TCR-sequenced participants respectively.

The CDR3 regions of human TCRbeta chains were analyzed by immunosequencing. In the source study's methods: Repertoire TCRs were checked for matches against a reference library of SARS-CoV-2-specific TCRs that had been generated using the MIRA antigen-specificity platform. Breadth was defined as the fraction of unique TCRs that were SARS-CoV-2-associated, and depth was defined as the fraction of total T cells that were SARS-CoV-2-associated. Using the MIRA data, every spike-specific TCR was mapped to the spike region that the TCR reacted to and assigned to either a CD4 or a CD8 class. Log10-transformed breadth and depth values were compared by one-way ANOVA with Sidak's multiple comparisons tests. TCRdb's version of the immuneACCESS table is confined to in-frame rearrangements and falls short of the full clone set. An unresolved V gene accounts for under half of the shortfall where checked; the remainder is of unknown origin. D and trimming were read from the DNA, whereas the V and J calls and clone size are those reported in that table. The sample table shows some 160,000 clones, and approximately 90% are seen once. The top ten clonotypes cover about 4.4% of the sample.

Regarding this clone: Its antigen remains unidentified. Nothing much larger sits one base from this clone, and base qualities are not available.

Overall study results and their limits: Conclusions about previously exposed vaccinees were limited because only a handful of AZD1222 recipients were SARS-CoV-2 seropositive at baseline. Participants were mostly white British and included more females than males, and it was suggested by the authors that clonal diversity may have been underestimated. Because no day 14 peak-response samples were available, repertoires were characterized only after the peak T cell response. Reportedly, almost half of the unique spike-specific TCRs recognized epitopes lying outside the regions that are mutated in the B.1.351 and B.1.1.7 variants. In the small 56-69-year group, the increase in depth fell short of significance, most likely because of low power. Vaccine-associated CD4 TCRs spanned the whole spike protein, with dominant responses in regions 160-218 and 743-854. After two AZD1222 doses, both the breadth and the depth of spike-specific TCRs were significantly higher than at day 0 and than in MenACWY recipients.

The trim is 3 bases for V and 3 bases for J, with a gap of 12 bases between the germline ends. The cysteine opens and the phenylalanine closes a CDR3 of 14 amino acids. Just CDR3 DNA is preserved here, 42 bases in frame from base 1. CDR1 and CDR2 are drawn from the germline V gene (reference sequence): LNHDA, SQIVND. Interpreted using the paper, the time point label stands for: baseline before first vaccination. Vaccinee samples were obtained from the UK trials COV001 and COV002, which included a single-blind randomized controlled phase 2/3 trial of AZD1222 (ChAdOx1 nCoV-19) in healthy adults. Trial participant PBMC samples were collected at day 0 and day 28 after the second dose for TCRbeta chain sequencing.

Sequencing was performed on peripheral blood, taken on day 0 of AZD1222 vaccination. The origin of this receptor is an adult in good health. The chain links TRBV19 with TRBJ2-7; the D gene is not confidently resolved. DNA sequence: TGTGCCAGTAGTATCGTGACTGGCATCTACGAGCAGTACTTC. Translated, this is CASSIVTGIYEQYF.